Listed below are T cell receptor beta chains from one sample, sequenced in a study of type 1 regulatory T cells. TCRdb reprocessed the reads with MiXCR, giving one entry per CDR3 protein. The data show 90,000 to 100,000 distinct CDR3 sequences, around a third seen once. Sequencing was done on a sample of CD4+ T cells, either the whole sample or a sorted fraction (not recorded which). The receptors derive from a human donor in good health. CDR3s include the opening cysteine and the closing phenylalanine or tryptophan. The D gene is left open where the match is weak. A row's size may be missing; if present it is once, few, many or a size class.

D gene	V gene	clone size	J gene	CDR3 DNA	CDR3 protein
TRBD2	TRBV7-2	once	TRBJ2-3	TGTGCCAGCAGGCAAGGACTAGCGGGAGATACGCAGTATTTT	CASRQGLAGDTQYF
NA	TRBV5-1	NA	TRBJ2-7	TGCGCCAGCAGCTTGGGATCCAAGGGGGGGACCTACGAGCAGTACTTC	CASSLGSKGGTYEQYF
NA	TRBV7-9	NA	TRBJ2-4	TGTGCCAGCAGTTTGAACTCAGGGGTTGACATTCAGTACTTC	CASSLNSGVDIQYF
TRBD1	TRBV12-3/TRBV12-4	once	TRBJ1-2	TGTGCCAGCATTCCTAGTGGGACAGCCAAAACCAACTATGGCTACACCTTC	CASIPSGTAKTNYGYTF
NA	TRBV30	NA	TRBJ1-4	TGTGCCTGGAGTTTAACAGGGAGTGAAAAACTGTTTTTT	CAWSLTGSEKLFF
TRBD1	TRBV10-3	many	TRBJ2-7	TGTGCCATCAGTGAGTCCCCCCCGGGACAGGAAAACTCCGAGCAGTACTTC	CAISESPPGQENSEQYF
NA	TRBV3-1	many	TRBJ2-7	TGTGCCAGCAGCCTACCGGGACATAAAATCTACGAGCAGTACTTC	CASSLPGHKIYEQYF
NA	TRBV7-2	few	TRBJ2-5	TGTGCCAGCAGCTCTATAGAGACCCAGTACTTC	CASSSIETQYF
TRBD1	TRBV20-1	NA	TRBJ2-1	TGCAGTGCTAGATTCTACCGGACAGGGGTAGCTCCCGGCTACAATGAGCAGTTCTTC	CSARFYRTGVAPGYNEQFF
NA	TRBV5-1	NA	TRBJ2-2	TGCGCCAGCAGCTTGACAGGGACGACCGGGGAGCTGTTTTTT	CASSLTGTTGELFF
NA	TRBV29-1	few	TRBJ2-2	TGCAGCGTAGGGCAGGACACCGGGGAGCTGTTTTTT	CSVGQDTGELFF
NA	TRBV20-1	NA	TRBJ1-3	TGCAGTGCCCGGGACATCGCATCTGGAAACACCATATATTTT	CSARDIASGNTIYF
TRBD1	TRBV10-3	once	TRBJ2-7	TGTGCCATCAGTGAGTTCCCCGGACAGGAAAGCTACGAGCAGTACTTC	CAISEFPGQESYEQYF
NA	TRBV25-1	few	TRBJ1-4	TGTGCCAGCAGGGACAGTCCTCAGTCCGGAAAACTGTTTTTT	CASRDSPQSGKLFF